This TCR beta chain was sequenced in a study of blood T cell repertoires in COVID-19. Study summary: Specimens from acute and convalescent COVID-19 originated in the United States, Italy and Spain. In each case, the material was cDNA or gDNA derived from T cells, B-cell-depleted T cells, or PBMCs.

This CDR3 is 13 amino acids long. TCRdb's copy holds only in-frame clones and misses some; the assay was immunoSEQ multiplex PCR. Here the sample spans 150,000 to 200,000 clones, around 89% being singletons. Participant age was about 18 to 100 years, and participants resided in around 24 US areas. The study assigned cohorts using participant-reported clinical history. The source material was PBMCs or T cells enriched from blood (not recorded which). The TCR was taken from a woman in her forties or fifties who had recovered from COVID-19. This chain joins TRBV21-1 and TRBJ1-2; the table gives TRBD1 as D, unverified against the DNA. TRBV21-1 is a pseudogene. The CDR3 reads CASRHTLSRGYTF. The DNA of the CDR3 is TGTGCCAGCCGACACACGCTATCCCGGGGCTACACCTTC.